The 26 T cell receptor beta chains presented below share a single source sample, sequenced in a study of shared clonotypes between healthy human individuals. The data were produced by immunoSEQ multiplex PCR, yet TCRdb's version contains in-frame clones alone and is incomplete. Among 450,000 to 500,000 clones listed, 70% to 80% were seen once. What was sequenced was PBMCs. These TCRs come from a woman aged 40 to 55 in good health. Some clones in this sample may be carry-over from other donors' samples.

The chain carries TRBV28 and TRBJ1-4; 8 nucleotides line up with TRBD1. The CDR3 contains 12 residues. The V segment lost 5 bases and the J segment 8 bases; nucleotides outside the gene matches: 1. The V gene's germline CDR1 is MDHEN and CDR2 SYDVKM. CDR3: CASSDRGEKLFF. The CDR3 DNA reads as TGTGCCAGCAGTGACAGGGGCGAAAAACTGTTTTTT. Together with reference TRBV28 and TRBJ1-4, the CDR3 gives the full variable domain: DVKVTQSSRYLVKRTGEKVFLECVQDMDHENMFWYRQDPGLGLRLIYFSYDVKMKEKGDIPEGYSVSREKKERFSLILESASTNQTSMYLCASSDRGEKLFFGSGTQLSVL.

This clone showed up just once. This chain joins TRBV2 and TRBJ1-1; tentatively, D is TRBD1 (5 bases). Per germline, CDR1 SNHLY and CDR2 FYNNEI. This CDR3 spans 10 amino acids. V was pared by 8 bases and J by 8 bases, with 9 bases between. The CDR3 DNA reads as TGTGCCAGCGGGAGGGGAGAAGCTTTCTTT. Residues: CASGRGEAFF. The whole variable domain, filled in from reference TRBV2 and TRBJ1-1, reads EPEVTQTPSHQVTQMGQEVILRCVPISNHLYFYWYRQILGQKVEFLVSFYNNEISEKSEIFDDQFSVERPDGSNFTLKIRSTKLEDSAMYFCASGRGEAFFGQGTRLTVV.

The sample holds a few counts of this clone. This chain links TRBV2 with TRBJ2-2, with D unresolved. Trimming took 1 base from V and 4 from J, leaving 1 base between them. Germline values: CDR1 SNHLY, CDR2 FYNNEI. The CDR3 runs to 12 residues. The CDR3 DNA sequence: TGTGCCAGCAGTGAAGGCACCGGGGAGCTGTTTTTT. Protein product: CASSEGTGELFF. Combining the CDR3 with reference TRBV2 and TRBJ2-2 gives the whole variable domain EPEVTQTPSHQVTQMGQEVILRCVPISNHLYFYWYRQILGQKVEFLVSFYNNEISEKSEIFDDQFSVERPDGSNFTLKIRSTKLEDSAMYFCASSEGTGELFFGEGSRLTVL.

V usage is TRBV7-9 and J usage is TRBJ2-3, with TRBD1 matching 11 bases. The CDR3 runs to 17 residues. Germline V gene data show CDR1 as SEHNR and CDR2 as FQNEAQ (reference sequence). With 3 bases clipped from V and 4 bases from J, the junction kept 9 bases outside the gene matches. The CDR3 DNA sequence: TGTGCCAGCAGCTTTCGCTCGGGACAGGGGGTCTCAGATACGCAGTATTTT. Translation: CASSFRSGQGVSDTQYF.

The V gene is TRBV7-8, the J gene TRBJ2-5; the D gene is possibly TRBD2 (6 bases). This CDR3 comprises 15 residues. The germline CDR1 and CDR2 sequences are SGHVS and FQNEAQ. Trimming pared 2 bases from V and 4 bases from J, leaving 14 bases between. This chain's CDR3 is CASSLLRGGGETQYF. CDR3 nucleotide sequence: TGTGCCAGCAGCTTATTGCGGGGTGGTGGAGAGACCCAGTACTTC.

This chain links TRBV2 with TRBJ1-1; D is perhaps TRBD1 (5 bases). Trimming took off 8 bases at V and 4 bases at J, with 26 bases between the two ends. This CDR3 is built from 17 residues. Germline-derived CDR1 and CDR2 are SNHLY and FYNNEI. CDR3: CASLVVIGQTSGTEAFF. CDR3 in DNA: TGTGCCAGCCTTGTTGTCATCGGACAAACAAGCGGCACTGAAGCTTTCTTT.

As to this clone: Additional DNA sequences in this sample encode the identical CDR3. This sequence joins TRBV6-1 and TRBJ2-2; 9 bases align to TRBD2. V shed 8 bases, J shed 5 bases, and the junction held 9 bases outside the gene matches. The CDR3 is 15 residues long. Germline V gene data show CDR1 as MNHNS and CDR2 as SASEGT. The CDR3 sequence is CASPGTSLRTGELFF. The CDR3 nucleotides read TGTGCCAGCCCCGGGACTAGCTTGAGAACCGGGGAGCTGTTTTTT.

The chain has TRBV7-9 and TRBJ2-1, with 8 bases lining up with TRBD2. Germline V CDR1 and CDR2: SEHNR, FQNEAQ (reference sequence). This CDR3 is built from 13 residues. V trimming: 5 bases; J trimming: 10 bases; junction bases outside the gene matches: 7. The CDR3 loop reads CASSVIAGQEQFF. DNA of the CDR3: TGTGCCAGCAGCGTTATAGCGGGGCAAGAGCAGTTCTTC. The full variable domain, its missing parts supplied by reference TRBV7-9 and TRBJ2-1, is DTGVSQNPRHKITKRGQNVTFRCDPISEHNRLYWYRQTLGQGPEFLTYFQNEAQLEKSRLLSDRFSAERPKGSFSTLEIQRTEQGDSAMYLCASSVIAGQEQFFGPGTRLTVL.

This chain joins TRBV28 and TRBJ2-1; 9 bases agree with TRBD2. CDR3 size: 17 residues. The germline V gene encodes CDR1 MDHEN and CDR2 SYDVKM. V shed 6 bases and J 0 bases; nucleotides not matched to a gene: 9. The CDR3 spells CASSPPAGGGSYNEQFF. The CDR3 nucleotides are TGTGCCAGCAGCCCTCCAGCGGGAGGTGGCTCCTACAATGAGCAGTTCTTC. Supplemented by reference TRBV28 and TRBJ2-1, the full variable domain reads DVKVTQSSRYLVKRTGEKVFLECVQDMDHENMFWYRQDPGLGLRLIYFSYDVKMKEKGDIPEGYSVSREKKERFSLILESASTNQTSMYLCASSPPAGGGSYNEQFFGPGTRLTVL.

The chain employs TRBV5-1 and TRBJ2-1, with D unresolved. V was shortened by 2 bases and J by 2 bases, with 8 bases between the two germline ends. CDR1 is SGHRS, CDR2 YFSETQ, per germline. The CDR3 runs 14 residues. In DNA, the CDR3 is TGCGCCAGCAGCTTATCTACCCCCTACAATGAGCAGTTCTTC. Protein: CASSLSTPYNEQFF.

In its sample, this clone was seen once. V is TRBV2 and J is TRBJ2-6; tentative D call: TRBD2 (6 bases). Germline loops: CDR1 SNHLY, CDR2 FYNNEI. The CDR3 totals 14 residues. The V and J ends lost 6 bases and 2 bases respectively, with 8 bases between them. CDR3 coding DNA: TGTGCCAGCAGGGGGGGTACTGGGGCCAACGTCCTGACTTTC. Its protein is CASRGGTGANVLTF.

This clone was observed a few times. The CDR3 nucleotides are TGTGCCAGCAAGGGACCGCACCCCTACGAGCAGTACTTC. Its translation is CASKGPHPYEQYF. The gene calls are TRBV28 and TRBJ2-7, with D perhaps matching TRBD1 or TRBD2 (5 bases each). CDR3 length: 13 amino acids. Trimming pared 7 bases from V and 2 bases from J, leaving 12 bases between. CDR1 is MDHEN, CDR2 SYDVKM, per germline.

As regards this clone: Just one base apart from a much larger clone, this may be a read error. Distinct nucleotide sequences in the sample also encode this CDR3. For the CDR3, the DNA is TGTGCCAGCAGTGAGGGAGGGGCTAACTCTGGAAACACCATATATTTT. It codes for CASSEGGANSGNTIYF. This sequence joins TRBV2 and TRBJ1-3, with D possibly matching TRBD1 (5 bases). Trimming removed 3 bases from V and 0 bases from J, with 12 bases in between. CDR1 and CDR2 from the germline V gene are SNHLY and FYNNEI. CDR3 length equals 16 residues.

This clone appeared a single time. The V and J genes are TRBV27 and TRBJ1-1; no clear D gene. CDR1 MNHEY and CDR2 SMNVEV come from the germline V gene (reference sequence). The CDR3 loop spans 13 amino acids. Trimming cost V 3 bases and J 2 bases, with 7 bases left between them. CDR3 region: CASSFRGNTEAFF. The CDR3 nucleotides are TGTGCCAGCAGTTTCCGGGGAAACACTGAAGCTTTCTTT.

Worth noting for this clone: Only one base separates this from a far larger clonotype, so it likely reflects a read error. The gene calls are TRBV5-1 and TRBJ1-1, with D possibly TRBD1 on 6 matching bases. CDR1 and CDR2 (germline): SGHRS, YFSETQ. Trimming took off 7 bases at V and 1 base at J, with 20 bases between the two ends. The CDR3 length is 16 residues. CDR3 sequence (DNA): TGCGCCAGCGGCGAACCCGTCAGGGGCAGGAACACTGAAGCTTTCTTT. This gives the protein CASGEPVRGRNTEAFF.

The rearrangement uses TRBV28 and TRBJ2-7, with D tentatively TRBD1 or TRBD2 (5 bases each). Germline V gene sequence: CDR1 MDHEN, CDR2 SYDVKM. The CDR3 covers 15 residues. Trimming took 4 bases from V and 2 from J, leaving 15 bases between them. CDR3 residues: CASSSPLRGPYEQYF. CDR3 nucleotides: TGTGCCAGCAGTTCTCCCCTGAGGGGCCCCTACGAGCAGTACTTC. Together with reference TRBV28 and TRBJ2-7, the CDR3 gives the full variable domain: DVKVTQSSRYLVKRTGEKVFLECVQDMDHENMFWYRQDPGLGLRLIYFSYDVKMKEKGDIPEGYSVSREKKERFSLILESASTNQTSMYLCASSSPLRGPYEQYFGPGTRLTVT.

The chain combines TRBV29-1 with TRBJ2-7, with D perhaps assigned TRBD1 or TRBD2 (6 bases each). CDR3 length: 14 amino acids. Germline CDR1 SQVTM, CDR2 ANQGSEA. V lost 5 bases, J lost 2 bases, and 16 bases lay in between. In nucleotides, the CDR3 is TGCAGCGTTTGGGGCCCCGGGGGCCCCTACGAGCAGTACTTC. Its protein product is CSVWGPGGPYEQYF.

This clone was counted once. The gene calls are TRBV6-6 and TRBJ1-1, with D possibly matching TRBD1 (6 bases). V shed 7 bases and J shed 3 bases, with 15 bases lying between them. The CDR3 is 14 amino acids. Germline V gene data show CDR1 as MNHNY and CDR2 as SVGAGI (reference sequence). For the CDR3, the DNA is TGTGCCAGCACCCACGACAGGCCGTACACTGAAGCTTTCTTT. It translates to CASTHDRPYTEAFF.

This chain joins TRBV4-2 and TRBJ2-7, with D tentatively TRBD1 or TRBD2 (5 bases each). The CDR3 is made up of 16 amino acids. Trimming took off 4 bases at V and 0 bases at J, with 16 bases between the two ends. CDR1 is LGHNA, CDR2 YNFKEQ, per germline. CDR3 amino acids: CASSLTLGAYSYEQYF. The CDR3 bases are TGTGCCAGCAGCCTAACCCTCGGGGCTTACTCCTACGAGCAGTACTTC.

As regards this clone: Different DNA sequences within this sample yield the same CDR3. The chain recombines TRBV2 with TRBJ2-3; 7 bases fit TRBD2. The V gene end was trimmed by 1 base and the J gene end by 3 bases; junction bases not matched to a gene: 1. There are 14 residues in the CDR3. Germline values: CDR1 SNHLY, CDR2 FYNNEI. The CDR3 coding sequence is TGTGCCAGCAGTGAAGACGGGGGGACAGATACGCAGTATTTT. Translating gives CASSEDGGTDTQYF.

The rearrangement links TRBV20-1 to TRBJ2-5; D uncertain. V lost 5 bases, J lost 0 bases, and 4 bases lay in between. Germline lookup yields CDR1 DFQATT and CDR2 SNEGSKA (reference sequence). The CDR3 spans 11 residues. The CDR3 here is CSAQHQETQYF. CDR3 bases: TGCAGTGCTCAGCACCAAGAGACCCAGTACTTC.

The chain joins TRBV7-9 to TRBJ1-3; tentative D call: TRBD1 (6 bases). V was cut by 4 bases and J by 0 bases, with 22 bases left in between. The CDR3 length is 19 residues. Per the germline V gene, CDR1 is SEHNR and CDR2 is FQNEAQ (reference sequence). The CDR3 region has the DNA TGTGCCAGCAGCTCGAGCTTAGGGACAAAAGTTAGCTCTGGAAACACCATATATTTT. As protein: CASSSSLGTKVSSGNTIYF. The variable domain in full, completed from reference TRBV7-9 and TRBJ1-3, reads DTGVSQNPRHKITKRGQNVTFRCDPISEHNRLYWYRQTLGQGPEFLTYFQNEAQLEKSRLLSDRFSAERPKGSFSTLEIQRTEQGDSAMYLCASSSSLGTKVSSGNTIYFGEGSWLTVV.

The chain combines TRBV10-1 with TRBJ2-5; 8 bases are shared with TRBD1. Germline V CDR1 and CDR2: WNHNN, SYGVQD (reference sequence). The CDR3 is 17 residues long. The trim removed 0 bases at V and 9 bases at J, leaving 15 bases unmatched. The CDR3 region has the DNA TGCGCCAGCAGTGAGTCGAAAGGACAGGGTGCCCCATGGGCCCAGTACTTC. It yields the protein CASSESKGQGAPWAQYF.

The genes are TRBV6-1 and TRBJ1-1, with no clear D. Germline assignment: CDR1 MNHNS and CDR2 SASEGT. This CDR3 spans 12 amino acids. Trimming removed 2 bases at V and 7 bases at J, with 8 bases between. The CDR3 nucleotides read TGTGCCAGCAGTGAATTGGGAGTTGAAGCTTTCTTT. Its protein is CASSELGVEAFF.

The chain joins TRBV7-2 to TRBJ2-1, with D tentatively TRBD2 (6 bases). In germline, CDR1 is SGHTA, CDR2 FQGNSA. The length of the CDR3 is 18 residues. Trimming took 2 bases from V and 0 from J, leaving 17 bases between them. CDR3 bases: TGTGCCAGCAGCTTAAGGTTGGGGACTGCGAGCTCCTACAATGAGCAGTTCTTC. It specifies CASSLRLGTASSYNEQFF.

This clone was counted once. The chain combines TRBV7-8 with TRBJ1-1; D not certain. Deletions cut 5 bases from V and 2 bases from J, with 9 bases between. The CDR3 runs to 13 residues. The germline gives CDR1 SGHVS, CDR2 FQNEAQ. CDR3 residues: CASSRYSNTEAFF. In nucleotides, the CDR3 is TGTGCCAGCAGCAGATACAGTAACACTGAAGCTTTCTTT.